Included here is one T cell receptor (beta chain) sequence, with context. This sample is part of a study of T cells in Graves' hyperthyroidism and ophthalmopathy. Looked up from germline, CDR1 is SQVTM and CDR2 is ANQGSEA. The CDR3 sequence is 13 residues long. Deletions cut 3 bases from V and 0 bases from J, with 8 bases between. Uncontrolled infection, other autoimmune disease, pregnancy or lactation disqualified patients from enrolment. Template material for amplifying TCR beta CDR3 regions consisted of RNA transcripts. HTBI primers were employed in a first-round RT-PCR of the TCR CDR3. TCRdb called the multiplex PCR reads again in MiXCR, with one record for every CDR3 protein. The sample holds 500,000 to 750,000 distinct CDR3 sequences; more than 15% are singletons and the top ten take roughly 6.6%.

Sequenced input: blood. The chain carries TRBV29-1 and TRBJ2-5, with a possible D match to TRBD1 (6 bases). The receptor was derived from a woman aged 25 to 45 with Graves' hyperthyroidism. CDR3 residues: CSVETGNQETQYF. DNA for the CDR3: TGCAGCGTTGAGACAGGAAACCAAGAGACCCAGTACTTC.